Following are 2 T cell receptor beta chains from one sample sequenced in a study of T cells after yellow fever vaccination. TCRdb reprocessed the 5' RACE reads via MiXCR and lists one record per CDR3 protein. The table records 400,000 to 450,000 distinct CDR3 sequences, approximately 18% of them present only once. The sequences come from PBMCs, collected before the yellow fever booster vaccination. The receptors were sampled from a man between 18 and 35 years old who received the YFV17D yellow fever vaccine.

The sample holds a few counts of this clonotype. V usage is TRBV29-1 and J usage is TRBJ1-2; D ambiguous. Trimming removed 2 bases at V and 0 bases at J, with 7 bases between. The CDR3 has 13 amino acids. The germline CDR1 and CDR2 sequences are SQVTM and ANQGSEA. The CDR3 reads CSVESRSNYGYTF. In nucleotides, the CDR3 is TGCAGCGTTGAATCAAGGTCTAACTATGGCTACACCTTC.

This clonotype showed up just a few times. V gene TRBV5-1 combines with J gene TRBJ1-1; D may be TRBD1 (6 bases). Germline V gene lookup returns CDR1 SGHRS and CDR2 YFSETQ. V lost 4 bases, J lost 1 base, and 14 bases lay in between. The CDR3 spans 15 residues. CDR3 region: CASSPLAGANTEAFF. The CDR3 DNA sequence: TGCGCCAGCAGCCCCCTTGCAGGGGCGAACACTGAAGCTTTCTTT.